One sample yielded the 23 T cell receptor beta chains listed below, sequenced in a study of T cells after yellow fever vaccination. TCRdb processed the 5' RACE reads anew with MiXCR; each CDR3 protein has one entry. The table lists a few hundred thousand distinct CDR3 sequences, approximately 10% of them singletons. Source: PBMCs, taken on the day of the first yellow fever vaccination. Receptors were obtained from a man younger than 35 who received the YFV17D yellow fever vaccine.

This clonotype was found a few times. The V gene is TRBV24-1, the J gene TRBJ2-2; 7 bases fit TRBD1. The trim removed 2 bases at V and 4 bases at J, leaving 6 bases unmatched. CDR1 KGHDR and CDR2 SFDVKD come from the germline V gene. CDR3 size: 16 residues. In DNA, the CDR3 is TGTGCCACCAGTGATTCAGGGGGACGCGGCACCGGGGAGCTGTTTTTT. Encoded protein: CATSDSGGRGTGELFF.

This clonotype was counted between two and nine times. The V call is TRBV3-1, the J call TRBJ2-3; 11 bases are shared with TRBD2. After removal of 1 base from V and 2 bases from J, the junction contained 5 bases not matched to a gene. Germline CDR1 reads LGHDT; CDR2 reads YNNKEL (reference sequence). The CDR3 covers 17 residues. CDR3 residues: CASSQAVTSGATDTQYF. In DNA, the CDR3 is TGTGCCAGCAGCCAAGCTGTGACTAGCGGGGCCACAGATACGCAGTATTTT.

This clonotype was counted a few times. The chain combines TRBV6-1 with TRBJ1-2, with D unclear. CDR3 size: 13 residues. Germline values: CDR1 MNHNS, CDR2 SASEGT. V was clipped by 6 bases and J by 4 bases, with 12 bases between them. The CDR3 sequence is CASRPFWGYGYTF. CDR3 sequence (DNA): TGTGCCAGCAGACCCTTTTGGGGCTATGGCTACACCTTC.

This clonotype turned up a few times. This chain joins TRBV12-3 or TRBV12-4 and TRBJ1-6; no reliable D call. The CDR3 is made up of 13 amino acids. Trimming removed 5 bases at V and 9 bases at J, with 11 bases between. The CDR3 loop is CASSPVWASPLHF. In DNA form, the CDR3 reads TGTGCCAGCAGTCCCGTGTGGGCTTCACCCCTCCACTTT.

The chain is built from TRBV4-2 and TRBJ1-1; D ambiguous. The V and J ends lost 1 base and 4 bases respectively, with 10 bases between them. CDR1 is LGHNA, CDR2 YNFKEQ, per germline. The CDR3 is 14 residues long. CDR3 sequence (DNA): TGTGCCAGCAGCCAAGTCCTGCGGGGCACTGAAGCTTTCTTT. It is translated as CASSQVLRGTEAFF.

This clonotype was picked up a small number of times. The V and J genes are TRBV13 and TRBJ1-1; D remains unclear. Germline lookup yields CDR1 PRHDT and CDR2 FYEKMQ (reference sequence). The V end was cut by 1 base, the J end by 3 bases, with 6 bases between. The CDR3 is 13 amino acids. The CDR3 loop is CASSLDSHTEAFF. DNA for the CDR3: TGTGCCAGCAGCTTAGACAGTCACACTGAAGCTTTCTTT.

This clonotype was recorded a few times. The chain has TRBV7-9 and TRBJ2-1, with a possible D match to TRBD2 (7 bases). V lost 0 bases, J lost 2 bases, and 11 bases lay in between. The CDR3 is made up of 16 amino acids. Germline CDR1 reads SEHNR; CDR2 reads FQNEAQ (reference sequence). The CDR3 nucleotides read TGTGCCAGCAGCTTAGCCGGCGGGGGCCCCTACAATGAGCAGTTCTTC. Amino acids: CASSLAGGGPYNEQFF.

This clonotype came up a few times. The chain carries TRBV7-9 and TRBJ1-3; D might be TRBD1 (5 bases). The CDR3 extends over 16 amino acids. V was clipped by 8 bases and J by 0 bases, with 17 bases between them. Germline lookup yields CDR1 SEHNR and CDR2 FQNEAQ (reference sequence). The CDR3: CASSRRGGISGNTIYF. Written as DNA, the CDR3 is TGTGCCAGCTCCCGTCGGGGCGGAATCTCTGGAAACACCATATATTTT. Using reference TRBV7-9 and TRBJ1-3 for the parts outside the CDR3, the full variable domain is DTGVSQNPRHKITKRGQNVTFRCDPISEHNRLYWYRQTLGQGPEFLTYFQNEAQLEKSRLLSDRFSAERPKGSFSTLEIQRTEQGDSAMYLCASSRRGGISGNTIYFGEGSWLTVV.

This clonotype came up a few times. CDR3 sequence reads: CAISDFPGGPGNTQYF. The CDR3, as DNA: TGTGCCATCAGTGATTTCCCGGGGGGGCCTGGGAATACGCAGTATTTT. The V and J genes are TRBV10-3 and TRBJ2-3; TRBD2 matches at 8 bases. From germline, CDR1 is ENHRY and CDR2 SYGVKD. The CDR3 is 16 amino acids. The V gene end was trimmed by 3 bases and the J gene end by 7 bases; junction bases not matched to a gene: 12.

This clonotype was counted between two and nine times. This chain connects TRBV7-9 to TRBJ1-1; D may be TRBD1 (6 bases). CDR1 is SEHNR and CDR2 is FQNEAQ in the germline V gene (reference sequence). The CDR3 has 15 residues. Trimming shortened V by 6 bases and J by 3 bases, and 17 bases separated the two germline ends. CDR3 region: CASSGGEGGHTEAFF. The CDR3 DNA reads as TGTGCCAGCAGTGGAGGGGAAGGGGGTCACACTGAAGCTTTCTTT.

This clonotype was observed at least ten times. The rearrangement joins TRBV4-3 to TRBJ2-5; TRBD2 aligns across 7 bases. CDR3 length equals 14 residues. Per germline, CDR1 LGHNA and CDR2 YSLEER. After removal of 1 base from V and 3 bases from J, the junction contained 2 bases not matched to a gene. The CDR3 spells CASSQAGLEETQYF. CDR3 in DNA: TGCGCCAGCAGCCAAGCAGGACTAGAAGAGACCCAGTACTTC.

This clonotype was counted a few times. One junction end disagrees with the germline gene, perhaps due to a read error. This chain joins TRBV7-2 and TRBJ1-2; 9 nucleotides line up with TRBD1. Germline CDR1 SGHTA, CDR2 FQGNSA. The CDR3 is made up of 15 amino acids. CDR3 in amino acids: CASSLRTGVDYGYTF. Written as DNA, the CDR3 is TGTGCCAGCAGCTTACGGACAGGGGTTGACTACGGCTACACCTTC.

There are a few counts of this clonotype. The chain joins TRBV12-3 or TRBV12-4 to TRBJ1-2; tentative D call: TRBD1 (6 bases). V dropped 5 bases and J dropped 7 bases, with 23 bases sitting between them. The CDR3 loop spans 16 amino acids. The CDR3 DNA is TGTGCCAGCAGTCCAACCCCCGGGACAAGAGACCTTGGCTACACCTTC. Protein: CASSPTPGTRDLGYTF.

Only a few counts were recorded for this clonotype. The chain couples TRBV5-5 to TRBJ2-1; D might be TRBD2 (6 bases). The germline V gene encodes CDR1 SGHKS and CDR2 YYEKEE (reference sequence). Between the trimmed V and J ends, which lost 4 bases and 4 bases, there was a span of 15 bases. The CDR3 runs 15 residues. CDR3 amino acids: CASSRDLWEYNEQFF. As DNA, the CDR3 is TGTGCCAGCAGCCGGGACTTATGGGAGTACAATGAGCAGTTCTTC.

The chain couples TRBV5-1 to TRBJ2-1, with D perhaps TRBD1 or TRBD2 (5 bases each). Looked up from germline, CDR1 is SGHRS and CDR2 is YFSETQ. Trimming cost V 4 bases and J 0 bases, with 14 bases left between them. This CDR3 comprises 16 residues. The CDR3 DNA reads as TGCGCCAGCAGCGGAGGAGACAGACCCTCCTACAATGAGCAGTTCTTC. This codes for CASSGGDRPSYNEQFF.

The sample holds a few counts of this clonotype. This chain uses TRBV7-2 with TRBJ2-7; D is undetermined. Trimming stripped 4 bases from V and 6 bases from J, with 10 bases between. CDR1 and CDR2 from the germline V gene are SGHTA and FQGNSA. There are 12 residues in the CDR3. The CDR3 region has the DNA TGTGCCAGCAGCTCCCGTTCGAGCGAGCAGTACTTC. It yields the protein CASSSRSSEQYF.

The CDR3 is CATSRGRTHEQYV. The CDR3 DNA reads as TGTGCCACCAGCAGAGGAAGGACCCACGAGCAGTACGTC. V usage is TRBV15 and J usage is TRBJ2-7; D is undetermined. The CDR3 has 13 amino acids. Per the germline V gene, CDR1 is LNHNV and CDR2 is YYDKDF (reference sequence). Trimming pared 1 base from V and 5 bases from J, leaving 9 bases between.

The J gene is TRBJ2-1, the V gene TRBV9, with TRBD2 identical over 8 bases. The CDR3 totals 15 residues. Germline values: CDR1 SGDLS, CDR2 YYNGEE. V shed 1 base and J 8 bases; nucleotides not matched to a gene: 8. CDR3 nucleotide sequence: TGTGCCAGCAGCGTATTCTCGGGGGGGCTCGATGAGCAGTTCTTC. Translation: CASSVFSGGLDEQFF.

The CDR3 protein is CASRGAAGYTF. In DNA form, the CDR3 reads TGTGCCAGCAGGGGCGCCGCTGGCTACACCTTC. The chain combines TRBV12-3 or TRBV12-4 with TRBJ1-2, with unresolved D. The length of the CDR3 is 11 residues. V was clipped by 6 bases and J by 7 bases, with 9 bases between them.

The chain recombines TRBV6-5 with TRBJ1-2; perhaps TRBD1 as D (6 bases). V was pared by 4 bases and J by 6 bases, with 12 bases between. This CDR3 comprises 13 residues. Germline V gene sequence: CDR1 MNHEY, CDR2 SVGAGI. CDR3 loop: CASSLGGIDGYTF. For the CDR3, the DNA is TGTGCCAGCAGTTTAGGGGGGATTGATGGCTACACCTTC.

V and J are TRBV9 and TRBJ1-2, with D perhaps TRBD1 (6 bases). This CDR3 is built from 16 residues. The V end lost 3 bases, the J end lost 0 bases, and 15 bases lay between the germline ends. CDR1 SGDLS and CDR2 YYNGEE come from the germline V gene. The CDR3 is CASSGRSTGSNYGYTF. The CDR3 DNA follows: TGTGCCAGCAGCGGACGATCTACAGGGTCTAACTATGGCTACACCTTC.

For the CDR3, the DNA is TGTGCCAGCACGAATTCCAGGAGCTCCTACGAGCAGTACTTC. Translated, it gives CASTNSRSSYEQYF. The genes are TRBV6-5 and TRBJ2-7; D unclear. V was clipped by 7 bases and J by 0 bases, with 13 bases between them. The germline V gene encodes CDR1 MNHEY and CDR2 SVGAGI. This CDR3 contains 14 residues.

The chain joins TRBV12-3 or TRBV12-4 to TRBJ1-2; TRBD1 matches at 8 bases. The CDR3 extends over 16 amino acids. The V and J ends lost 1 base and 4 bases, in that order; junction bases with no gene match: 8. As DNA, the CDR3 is TGTGCCAGCAGTTTAGAGGCAGGGGGCTATCGCTATGGCTACACCTTC. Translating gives CASSLEAGGYRYGYTF.